The present T cell receptor beta chain was sequenced within a study of T cells after yellow fever vaccination. V lost 5 bases and J 6 bases, leaving 16 bases between the germline ends. Germline CDR1 is MNHEY and CDR2 is SVGAGI. The CDR3 runs to 14 residues. TCRdb reanalysed the 5' RACE reads using MiXCR and keeps one entry per CDR3 protein. The sample consists of 250,000 to 350,000 distinct CDR3 sequences, 3.5% to 4.5% of them appearing once. This specimen was PBMCs, taken 15 days after the yellow fever booster vaccination. This chain connects TRBV6-5 to TRBJ1-2; D is perhaps TRBD1 (6 bases). The source of this sequence is a man younger than 30 who received the YFV17D yellow fever vaccine. CDR3 coding DNA: TGTGCCAGCAGTGGTGTCGGGACAAGGGATGGCTACACCTTC. Translation: CASSGVGTRDGYTF.